Detailed here is one TCR beta chain. Its antigen is currently unknown. Patients chosen for sequencing had CD8+CD57+ cells that had expanded, as shown by flow cytometry. This record comes from a study of CD8+CD57+ T cells in acquired aplastic anemia. Study outcomes and limitations: It was found that roughly 31 CD8+ CDR3 sequences were shared between patients and controls.

Genomic DNA was employed as the template in profiling TCR beta VDJ and CDR3. In TCRdb, the reads were re-called with MiXCR into one record per CDR3 protein. Of some 150,000 distinct CDR3 sequences in the sample, about 45% were seen once. Germline V lookup: CDR1 WNHNN, CDR2 SYGVQD (reference sequence). V dropped 3 bases and J dropped 4; count of bases not matched to a gene: 3. CDR3 length: 14 residues. The sequence came from a human donor with aplastic anemia. Sequences were obtained from sorted CD4+, CD8+, or CD8+CD57+ T cells (not recorded which) from PBMCs. The chain joins TRBV10-1 to TRBJ1-5, with 7 nucleotides matching TRBD1. The CDR3 coding sequence is TGCGCCAGCAGTGACGGGGACAGAAATCAGCCCCAGCATTTT. Amino acids: CASSDGDRNQPQHF.